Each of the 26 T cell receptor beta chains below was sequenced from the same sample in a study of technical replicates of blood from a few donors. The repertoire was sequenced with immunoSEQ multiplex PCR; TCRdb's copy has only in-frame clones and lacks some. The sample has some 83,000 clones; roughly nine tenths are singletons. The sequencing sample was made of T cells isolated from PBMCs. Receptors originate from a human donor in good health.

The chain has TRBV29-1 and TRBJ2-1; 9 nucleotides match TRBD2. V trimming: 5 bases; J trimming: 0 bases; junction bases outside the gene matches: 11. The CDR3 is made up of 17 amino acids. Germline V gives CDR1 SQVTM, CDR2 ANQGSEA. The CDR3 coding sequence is TGCAGCGTTTTGGACGGAGCGGGGGGCCTCTCCTACAATGAGCAGTTCTTC. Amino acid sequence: CSVLDGAGGLSYNEQFF.

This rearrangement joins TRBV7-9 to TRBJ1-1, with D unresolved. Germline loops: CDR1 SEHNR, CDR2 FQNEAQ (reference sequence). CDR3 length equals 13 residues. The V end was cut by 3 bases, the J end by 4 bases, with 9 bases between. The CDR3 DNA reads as TGTGCCAGCAGCTTTGTGGGAGCCACTGAAGCTTTCTTT. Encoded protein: CASSFVGATEAFF.

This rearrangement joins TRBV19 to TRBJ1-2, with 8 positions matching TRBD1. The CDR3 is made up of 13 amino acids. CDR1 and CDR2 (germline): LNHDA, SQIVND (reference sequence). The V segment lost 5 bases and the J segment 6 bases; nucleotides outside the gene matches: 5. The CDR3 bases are TGTGCCAGTAGTTGGGACAGGTGGAATGGCTACACCTTC. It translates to CASSWDRWNGYTF. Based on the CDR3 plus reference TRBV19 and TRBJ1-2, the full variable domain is DGGITQSPKYLFRKEGQNVTLSCEQNLNHDAMYWYRQDPGQGLRLIYYSQIVNDFQKGDIAEGYSVSREKKESFPLTVTSAQKNPTAFYLCASSWDRWNGYTFGSGTRLTVV.

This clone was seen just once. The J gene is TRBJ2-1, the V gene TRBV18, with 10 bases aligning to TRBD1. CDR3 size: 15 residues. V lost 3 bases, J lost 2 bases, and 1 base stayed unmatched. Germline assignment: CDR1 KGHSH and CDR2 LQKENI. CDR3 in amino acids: CASSPGTGAYNEQFF. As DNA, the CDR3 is TGTGCCAGCTCACCTGGGACAGGGGCCTACAATGAGCAGTTCTTC. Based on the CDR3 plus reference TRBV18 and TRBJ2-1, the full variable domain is NAGVMQNPRHLVRRRGQEARLRCSPMKGHSHVYWYRQLPEEGLKFMVYLQKENIIDESGMPKERFSAEFPKEGPSILRIQQVVRGDSAAYFCASSPGTGAYNEQFFGPGTRLTVL.

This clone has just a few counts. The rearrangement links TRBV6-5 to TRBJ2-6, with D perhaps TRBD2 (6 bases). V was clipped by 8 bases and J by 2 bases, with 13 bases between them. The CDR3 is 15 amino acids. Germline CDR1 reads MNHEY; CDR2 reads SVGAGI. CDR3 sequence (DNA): TGTGCCAGCTCCCCGGGGGTAACTGGGGCCAACGTCCTGACTTTC. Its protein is CASSPGVTGANVLTF.

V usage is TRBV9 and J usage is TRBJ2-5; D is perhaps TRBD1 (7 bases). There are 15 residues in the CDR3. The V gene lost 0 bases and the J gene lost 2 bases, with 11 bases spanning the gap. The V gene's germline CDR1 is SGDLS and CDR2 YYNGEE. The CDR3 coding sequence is TGTGCCAGCAGCGTAGCCGCGGGACAGCAAGAGACCCAGTACTTC. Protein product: CASSVAAGQQETQYF.

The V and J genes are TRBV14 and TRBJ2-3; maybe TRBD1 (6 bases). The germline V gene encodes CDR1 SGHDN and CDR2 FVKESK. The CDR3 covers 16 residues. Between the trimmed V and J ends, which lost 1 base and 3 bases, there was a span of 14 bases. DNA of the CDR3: TGTGCCAGCAGCCAAGTCGGCAGGGGTTTAACAGATACGCAGTATTTT. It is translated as CASSQVGRGLTDTQYF.

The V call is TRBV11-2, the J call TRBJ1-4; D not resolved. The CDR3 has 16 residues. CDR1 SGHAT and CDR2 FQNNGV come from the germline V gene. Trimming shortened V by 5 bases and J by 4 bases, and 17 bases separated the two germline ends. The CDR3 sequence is CASSPGDLGINEKLFF. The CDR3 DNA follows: TGTGCCAGCAGCCCAGGTGATTTGGGCATTAATGAAAAACTGTTTTTT.

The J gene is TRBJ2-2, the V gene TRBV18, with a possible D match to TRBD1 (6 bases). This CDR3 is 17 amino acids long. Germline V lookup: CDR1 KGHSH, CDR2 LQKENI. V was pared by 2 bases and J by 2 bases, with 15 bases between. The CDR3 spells CASSPDAGRGNTGELFF. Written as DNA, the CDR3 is TGTGCCAGCTCACCAGATGCTGGCAGGGGTAACACCGGGGAGCTGTTTTTT.

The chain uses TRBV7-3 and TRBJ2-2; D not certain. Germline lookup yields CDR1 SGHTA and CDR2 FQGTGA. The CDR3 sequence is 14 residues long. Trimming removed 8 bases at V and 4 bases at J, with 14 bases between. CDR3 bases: TGTGCCAGCGGGTTGGAGAGGTTCACCGGGGAGCTGTTTTTT. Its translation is CASGLERFTGELFF.

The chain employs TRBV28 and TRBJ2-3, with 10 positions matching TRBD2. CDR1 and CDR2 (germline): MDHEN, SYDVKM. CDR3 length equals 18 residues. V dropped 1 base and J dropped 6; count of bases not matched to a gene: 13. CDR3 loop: CASSLLLAGRGGADTQYF. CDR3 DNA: TGTGCCAGCAGTTTATTACTAGCGGGAAGGGGGGGGGCCGATACGCAGTATTTT. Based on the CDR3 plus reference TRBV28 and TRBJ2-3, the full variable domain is DVKVTQSSRYLVKRTGEKVFLECVQDMDHENMFWYRQDPGLGLRLIYFSYDVKMKEKGDIPEGYSVSREKKERFSLILESASTNQTSMYLCASSLLLAGRGGADTQYFGPGTRLTVL.

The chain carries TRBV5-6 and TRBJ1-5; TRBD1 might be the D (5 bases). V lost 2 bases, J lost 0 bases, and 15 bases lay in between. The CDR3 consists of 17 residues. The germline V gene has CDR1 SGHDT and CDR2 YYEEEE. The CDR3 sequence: CASSLRRWGHSNQPQHF. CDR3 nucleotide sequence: TGTGCCAGCAGCTTACGACGCTGGGGCCATAGCAATCAGCCCCAGCATTTT.

As DNA, the CDR3 is TGTGCCAGCAGCCCTTCGGGACTCTCACGTCAGGGCTACACCTTC. Protein product: CASSPSGLSRQGYTF. The chain combines TRBV6-1 with TRBJ1-2; D is possibly TRBD1 (5 bases). The V gene's germline CDR1 is MNHNS and CDR2 SASEGT. V gave up 6 bases and J gave up 8 bases, with 22 bases separating them. There are 15 residues in the CDR3.

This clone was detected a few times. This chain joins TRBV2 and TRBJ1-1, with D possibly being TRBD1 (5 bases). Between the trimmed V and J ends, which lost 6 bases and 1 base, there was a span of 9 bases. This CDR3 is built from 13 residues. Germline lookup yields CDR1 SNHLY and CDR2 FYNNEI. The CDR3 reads CASRGGANTEAFF. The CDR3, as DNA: TGTGCCAGCAGGGGAGGGGCGAACACTGAAGCTTTCTTT.

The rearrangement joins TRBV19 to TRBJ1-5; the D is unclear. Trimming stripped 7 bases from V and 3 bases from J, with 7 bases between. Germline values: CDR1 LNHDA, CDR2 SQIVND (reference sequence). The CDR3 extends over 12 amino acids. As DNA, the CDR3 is TGTGCCAGTACCAAAAACAATCAGCCCCAGCATTTT. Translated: CASTKNNQPQHF.

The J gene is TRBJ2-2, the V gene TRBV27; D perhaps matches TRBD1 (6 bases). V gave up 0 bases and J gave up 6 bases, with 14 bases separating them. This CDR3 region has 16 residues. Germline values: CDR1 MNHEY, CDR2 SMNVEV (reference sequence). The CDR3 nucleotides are TGTGCCAGCAGTTTATCCGGGCAGGGGAGCGCCGGGGAGCTGTTTTTT. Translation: CASSLSGQGSAGELFF.

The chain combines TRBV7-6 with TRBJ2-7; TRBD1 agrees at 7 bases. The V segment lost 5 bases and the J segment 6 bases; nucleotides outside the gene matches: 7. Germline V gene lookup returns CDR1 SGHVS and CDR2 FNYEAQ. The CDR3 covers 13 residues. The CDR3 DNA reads TGTGCCAGCAGCCCAGACAGGGAGCGCGAGCAGTACTTC. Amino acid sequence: CASSPDREREQYF.

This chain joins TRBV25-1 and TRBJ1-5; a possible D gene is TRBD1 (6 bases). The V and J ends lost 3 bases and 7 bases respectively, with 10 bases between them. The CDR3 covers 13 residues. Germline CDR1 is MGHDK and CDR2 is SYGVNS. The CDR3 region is CASSDTGLQPQHF. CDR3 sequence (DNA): TGTGCCAGCAGTGATACAGGGTTGCAGCCCCAGCATTTT. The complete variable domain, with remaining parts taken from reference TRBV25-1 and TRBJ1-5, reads EADIYQTPRYLVIGTGKKITLECSQTMGHDKMYWYQQDPGMELHLIHYSYGVNSTEKGDLSSESTVSRIRTEHFPLTLESARPSHTSQYLCASSDTGLQPQHFGDGTRLSIL.

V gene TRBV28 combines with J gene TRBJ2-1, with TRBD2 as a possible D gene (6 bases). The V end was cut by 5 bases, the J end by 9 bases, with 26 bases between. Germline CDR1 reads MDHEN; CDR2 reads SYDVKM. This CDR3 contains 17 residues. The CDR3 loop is CASSRYYSGVIDGEQFF. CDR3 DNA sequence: TGTGCCAGCAGTCGATACTATTCGGGAGTAATTGATGGTGAGCAGTTCTTC.

The CDR3 nucleotides are TGTGCCAGCAGTGAATCCATTCTGGGGACTGGACCCTACAATGAGCAGTTCTTC. Translation: CASSESILGTGPYNEQFF. This chain joins TRBV2 and TRBJ2-1; perhaps TRBD2 as D (6 bases). This CDR3 is 18 amino acids long. Trimming removed 2 bases from V and 2 bases from J, with 19 bases in between. The germline CDR1 and CDR2 sequences are SNHLY and FYNNEI.

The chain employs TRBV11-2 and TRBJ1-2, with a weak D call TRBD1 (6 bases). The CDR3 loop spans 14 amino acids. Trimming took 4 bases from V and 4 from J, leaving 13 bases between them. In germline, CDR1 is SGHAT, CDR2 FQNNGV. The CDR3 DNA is TGTGCCAGCAGCTGGATCGACAGGAGCTATGGCTACACCTTC. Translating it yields CASSWIDRSYGYTF.

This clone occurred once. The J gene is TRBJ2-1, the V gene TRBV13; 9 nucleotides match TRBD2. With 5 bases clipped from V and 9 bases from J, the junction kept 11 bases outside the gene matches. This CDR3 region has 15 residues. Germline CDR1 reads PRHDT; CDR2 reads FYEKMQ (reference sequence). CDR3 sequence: CASSRTGLALTEQFF. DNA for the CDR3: TGTGCCAGCAGCCGAACGGGACTAGCCCTAACTGAGCAGTTCTTC. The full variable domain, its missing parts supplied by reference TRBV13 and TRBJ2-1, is AAGVIQSPRHLIKEKRETATLKCYPIPRHDTVYWYQQGPGQDPQFLISFYEKMQSDKGSIPDRFSAQQFSDYHSELNMSSLELGDSALYFCASSRTGLALTEQFFGPGTRLTVL.

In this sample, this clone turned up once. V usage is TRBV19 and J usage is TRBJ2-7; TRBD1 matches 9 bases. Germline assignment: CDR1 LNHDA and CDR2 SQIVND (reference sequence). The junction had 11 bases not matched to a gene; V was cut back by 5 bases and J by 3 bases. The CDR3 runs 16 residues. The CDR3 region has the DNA TGTGCCAGTAGTTCCGGGACAGGGATTCGGAGCTACGAGCAGTACTTC. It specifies CASSSGTGIRSYEQYF.

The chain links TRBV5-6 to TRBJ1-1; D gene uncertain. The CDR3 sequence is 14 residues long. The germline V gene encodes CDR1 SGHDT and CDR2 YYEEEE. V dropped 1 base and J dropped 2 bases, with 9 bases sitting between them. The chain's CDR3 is CASSLLPGNTEAFF. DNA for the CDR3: TGTGCCAGCAGCTTGTTACCGGGAAACACTGAAGCTTTCTTT.

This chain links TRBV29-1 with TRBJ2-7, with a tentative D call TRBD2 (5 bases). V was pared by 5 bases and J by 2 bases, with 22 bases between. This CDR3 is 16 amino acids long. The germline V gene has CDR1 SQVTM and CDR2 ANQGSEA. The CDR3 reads CSVLLASRSRPYEQYF. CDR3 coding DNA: TGCAGCGTTCTCTTGGCTAGCCGAAGCAGACCCTACGAGCAGTACTTC.

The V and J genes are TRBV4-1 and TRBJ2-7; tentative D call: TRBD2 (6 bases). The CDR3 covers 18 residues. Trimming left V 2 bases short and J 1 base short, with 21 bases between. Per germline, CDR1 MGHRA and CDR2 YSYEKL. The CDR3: CASSQYRGGDPLSYEQYF. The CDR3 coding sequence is TGCGCCAGCAGCCAATATAGGGGCGGGGATCCTCTTTCCTACGAGCAGTACTTC.